This TCR beta chain was captured by sequencing in a study of blood T cell repertoires in COVID-19. Looking at the study overall: PBMCs, B-cell-depleted T cells, or T cells were the source of the cDNA or gDNA that made up the material.

Per the original methods: Researchers report that nucleated cell counts were estimated from reference gene primer amplification. The assay was immunoSEQ multiplex PCR, and TCRdb's table has in-frame clones only and misses some. V, J and clone size derive from that table, while D and trimming were established from the DNA sequence. The profile shows around 220,000 clones, 84% of them singletons. The sequenced sample was peripheral blood. This clonotype originated in a man aged 25-45 years with active or convalescent COVID-19.

CDR3 bases: TGTGCCAGCAGCCACCAGGGCGGCGGTATCTATGGCTACACCTTC. Translating gives CASSHQGGGIYGYTF. This sequence joins TRBV16 and TRBJ1-2; possibly TRBD1 for D (5 bases). Germline lookup yields CDR1 KGHSY and CDR2 FQNENV. The ends were cut back, 3 bases at V and 4 bases at J, with 15 bases in the middle. The CDR3 length is 15 residues.